Listed below are T cell receptor beta chains from one sample, sequenced in a study of blood T cell repertoires in COVID-19. Clones were read by immunoSEQ multiplex PCR, and TCRdb kept only the in-frame ones, dropping some. In the table there are some 130,000 clones, about 92% of which are singletons. Material: peripheral blood. These receptors all come from a man aged 50-60 years with active COVID-19. Both conserved end residues are part of each CDR3. Fields, in order: J gene, V gene, clone size, D gene, CDR3 protein, CDR3 DNA. D genes are given only for firm matches. Clone size is shown for a subset of rows, as once, few, many or a class of expanded clone.

J: TRBJ2-5
V: TRBV5-4
size: once
D: TRBD1
CDR3: CASSLKTGTETQYF
DNA: TGTGCCAGCAGCCTTAAGACAGGGACAGAGACCCAGTACTTC

J: TRBJ2-1
V: TRBV5-1
size: -
D: TRBD2
CDR3: CASSPSSAGGNNEQFF
DNA: TGCGCCAGCAGCCCCTCCAGCGCGGGGGGTAACAATGAGCAGTTCTTC

J: TRBJ1-2
V: TRBV5-4
size: -
D: -
CDR3: CASSLAGGGVNYGYTF
DNA: TGTGCCAGCAGCTTGGCCGGCGGGGGTGTTAACTATGGCTACACCTTC

J: TRBJ2-2
V: TRBV10-1
size: -
D: -
CDR3: CASSESSWSGSNTGELFF
DNA: TGCGCCAGCAGTGAGTCGAGCTGGAGCGGGTCGAACACCGGGGAGCTGTTTTTT

J: TRBJ1-1
V: TRBV6-5
size: few
D: -
CDR3: CASIREVGTEAFF
DNA: TGTGCCAGCATTAGGGAGGTAGGCACTGAAGCTTTCTTT

J: TRBJ2-1
V: TRBV5-1
size: -
D: TRBD1
CDR3: CASSLVSGGNEQFF
DNA: TGCGCCAGCAGCTTGGTTTCAGGGGGCAATGAGCAGTTCTTC

J: TRBJ2-2
V: TRBV19
size: -
D: -
CDR3: CASSISSNTGELFF
DNA: TGTGCCAGTAGTATTTCTTCGAACACCGGGGAGCTGTTTTTT

J: TRBJ1-2
V: TRBV10-2
size: -
D: TRBD1
CDR3: CATGQGAGYGYTF
DNA: TGCGCCACCGGCCAGGGGGCTGGGTATGGCTACACCTTC

J: TRBJ2-2
V: TRBV11-2
size: -
D: TRBD1
CDR3: CASSPSPGGWTGELFF
DNA: TGTGCCAGCAGCCCATCACCAGGGGGATGGACCGGGGAGCTGTTTTTT

J: TRBJ1-1
V: TRBV5-1
size: -
D: TRBD1
CDR3: CASRRQGNTEAFF
DNA: TGCGCCAGCAGGAGACAGGGGAACACTGAAGCTTTCTTT

J: TRBJ2-7
V: TRBV7-9
size: -
D: -
CDR3: CASSSGQIYEQYF
DNA: TGTGCCAGCAGCTCAGGACAGATCTACGAGCAGTACTTC

J: TRBJ1-5
V: TRBV18
size: once
D: -
CDR3: CASSPPGRAPNQPQHF
DNA: TGTGCCAGCTCACCCCCTGGCAGGGCACCCAATCAGCCCCAGCATTTT

J: TRBJ1-5
V: TRBV7-8
size: -
D: -
CDR3: CASSLVGHGNGPQHF
DNA: TGTGCCAGCAGCTTAGTAGGACACGGAAACGGGCCCCAGCATTTT

J: TRBJ2-5
V: TRBV5-6
size: -
D: TRBD1
CDR3: CASSYKQGKETQYF
DNA: TGTGCCAGCAGCTATAAACAGGGGAAAGAGACCCAGTACTTC

J: TRBJ1-2
V: TRBV6-1
size: -
D: -
CDR3: CASSDLPGTSNYGYTF
DNA: TGTGCCAGCAGTGATCTTCCTGGGACATCTAACTATGGCTACACCTTC

J: TRBJ2-2
V: TRBV9
size: -
D: TRBD2
CDR3: CASSATAGGGTGELFF
DNA: TGTGCCAGCAGCGCTACCGCGGGCGGGGGGACCGGGGAGCTGTTTTTT

J: TRBJ1-4
V: TRBV7-9
size: -
D: -
CDR3: CASSLRQTAGNEKLFF
DNA: TGTGCCAGCAGCTTACGTCAAACAGCGGGGAATGAAAAACTGTTTTTT

J: TRBJ1-1
V: TRBV5-5
size: -
D: -
CDR3: CASSLQGSGTEAFF
DNA: TGTGCCAGCAGCTTGCAAGGTTCGGGCACTGAAGCTTTCTTT

J: TRBJ1-6
V: TRBV29-1
size: -
D: -
CDR3: CSVLKGRGRYNSPLHF
DNA: TGCAGCGTTTTAAAAGGGCGGGGCAGGTATAATTCACCCCTCCACTTT

J: TRBJ2-7
V: TRBV5-1
size: -
D: TRBD2
CDR3: CASSLFSSGGISYEQYF
DNA: TGCGCCAGCAGCTTGTTCTCTAGCGGGGGGATCTCCTACGAGCAGTACTTC

J: TRBJ2-2
V: TRBV27
size: few
D: -
CDR3: CASRSQGFSEELFF
DNA: TGTGCCAGCAGATCCCAGGGCTTTTCGGAGGAGCTGTTTTTT

J: TRBJ2-5
V: TRBV18
size: -
D: -
CDR3: CASADSTPETQYF
DNA: TGTGCCAGCGCGGACTCCACCCCCGAGACCCAGTACTTC

J: TRBJ2-5
V: TRBV5-1
size: -
D: TRBD2
CDR3: CASSLGLAGGPGETQYF
DNA: TGCGCCAGCAGCTTGGGACTAGCGGGAGGGCCGGGGGAGACCCAGTACTTC

J: TRBJ2-3
V: TRBV24-1
size: -
D: TRBD1
CDR3: CATSDLGDRGTDTQYF
DNA: TGTGCCACCAGTGATTTAGGGGACAGGGGCACAGATACGCAGTATTTT

J: TRBJ2-5
V: TRBV5-1
size: -
D: TRBD2
CDR3: CASSRTGGRGPRETQYF
DNA: TGCGCCAGCAGCCGGACGGGGGGAAGGGGACCAAGGGAGACCCAGTACTTC

J: TRBJ1-1
V: TRBV27
size: -
D: -
CDR3: CASSHDRGTEAFF
DNA: TGTGCCAGCAGCCATGACCGGGGTACTGAAGCTTTCTTT

J: TRBJ2-1
V: TRBV3-1/TRBV3-2
size: -
D: -
CDR3: CASSQHRVGMGEQFF
DNA: TGTGCCAGCAGCCAGCACAGGGTAGGAATGGGTGAGCAGTTCTTC

J: TRBJ1-2
V: TRBV5-1
size: -
D: -
CDR3: CASSLDGNGYTF
DNA: TGCGCCAGCAGCTTGGACGGGAATGGCTACACCTTC

J: TRBJ1-1
V: TRBV11-1
size: -
D: TRBD1
CDR3: CASSLGKGTVTQAFF
DNA: TGTGCCAGCAGCTTAGGGAAAGGGACAGTAACTCAAGCTTTCTTT

J: TRBJ2-5
V: TRBV10-3
size: -
D: TRBD2
CDR3: CAISDGGRETQYF
DNA: TGTGCCATCAGTGACGGCGGGAGGGAGACCCAGTACTTC

J: TRBJ1-1
V: TRBV6-2/TRBV6-3
size: -
D: -
CDR3: CASSFEGATEAFF
DNA: TGTGCCAGCAGTTTCGAAGGGGCCACTGAAGCTTTCTTT

J: TRBJ2-5
V: TRBV5-1
size: -
D: TRBD1
CDR3: CASSLGTGGRQETQYF
DNA: TGCGCCAGCAGCTTGGGGACAGGGGGTCGGCAAGAGACCCAGTACTTC

J: TRBJ1-1
V: TRBV19
size: -
D: TRBD1
CDR3: CASSPWTGGFLNTEAFF
DNA: TGTGCCAGTAGTCCTTGGACAGGGGGGTTTCTGAACACTGAAGCTTTCTTT

J: TRBJ2-1
V: TRBV30
size: -
D: TRBD2
CDR3: CAWSVGLAGVDEQFF
DNA: TGTGCCTGGAGCGTGGGACTAGCGGGAGTTGATGAGCAGTTCTTC

J: TRBJ1-4
V: TRBV30
size: -
D: -
CDR3: CAWSNGRGKAEKLFF
DNA: TGTGCCTGGAGTAATGGTCGAGGAAAGGCTGAAAAACTGTTTTTT

J: TRBJ2-1
V: TRBV30
size: -
D: TRBD1
CDR3: CAWMEDTGQDEQFF
DNA: TGTGCCTGGATGGAGGACACGGGACAGGACGAGCAGTTCTTC

J: TRBJ2-7
V: TRBV3-1/TRBV3-2
size: -
D: TRBD2
CDR3: CASSQDPTELAGSNEQYF
DNA: TGTGCCAGCAGCCAAGATCCGACGGAGCTAGCGGGATCGAACGAGCAGTACTTC

J: TRBJ1-5
V: TRBV6-1
size: -
D: -
CDR3: CASSEALRRYSNQPQHF
DNA: TGTGCCAGCAGTGAAGCGCTGAGGAGATATAGCAATCAGCCCCAGCATTTT

J: TRBJ2-3
V: TRBV12-3/TRBV12-4
size: -
D: TRBD1
CDR3: CASSLTGADTQYF
DNA: TGTGCCAGCAGTCTGACAGGGGCAGATACGCAGTATTTT

J: TRBJ1-2
V: TRBV20-1
size: -
D: -
CDR3: CSARDRDGYTF
DNA: TGCAGTGCTAGAGATCGGGATGGCTACACCTTC

J: TRBJ2-5
V: TRBV11-2
size: -
D: TRBD2
CDR3: CASSLVLAGHQETQYF
DNA: TGTGCCAGCAGCTTAGTCCTAGCGGGACACCAAGAGACCCAGTACTTC

J: TRBJ1-5
V: TRBV30
size: -
D: TRBD1
CDR3: CAWSGSGGSNQPQHF
DNA: TGTGCCTGGAGTGGATCAGGGGGTAGCAATCAGCCCCAGCATTTT

J: TRBJ2-2
V: TRBV7-6
size: -
D: TRBD2
CDR3: CASSPRIAGETGELFF
DNA: TGTGCCAGCAGCCCAAGGATAGCGGGAGAAACCGGGGAGCTGTTTTTT

J: TRBJ2-1
V: TRBV5-5
size: -
D: TRBD2
CDR3: CASSSLAGPYNEQFF
DNA: TGTGCCAGCAGCTCGCTAGCGGGACCATACAATGAGCAGTTCTTC

J: TRBJ1-4
V: TRBV7-8
size: -
D: -
CDR3: CASSLRARVNEKLFF
DNA: TGTGCCAGCAGCTTACGGGCCAGGGTAAATGAAAAACTGTTTTTT

J: TRBJ2-2
V: TRBV4-1
size: -
D: -
CDR3: CASSDREGNTGELFF
DNA: TGCGCCAGCAGCGATCGGGAAGGTAACACCGGGGAGCTGTTTTTT

J: TRBJ1-2
V: TRBV6-1
size: -
D: -
CDR3: CASSDPGRVIWYGYTF
DNA: TGTGCCAGCAGTGACCCCGGGAGGGTGATATGGTATGGCTACACCTTC

J: TRBJ2-2
V: TRBV3-1/TRBV3-2
size: -
D: TRBD2
CDR3: CARTSGGELFF
DNA: TGTGCCAGAACTAGCGGGGGGGAGCTGTTTTTT

J: TRBJ1-6
V: TRBV5-4
size: -
D: TRBD1
CDR3: CASSGGQGNLSPLHF
DNA: TGTGCCAGCAGCGGCGGACAGGGTAACCTTTCACCCCTCCACTTT

J: TRBJ1-1
V: TRBV5-1
size: -
D: -
CDR3: CARKQGNTEAFF
DNA: TGCGCCAGAAAACAGGGGAACACTGAAGCTTTCTTT

J: TRBJ1-2
V: TRBV5-1
size: -
D: TRBD1
CDR3: CASSFIQGDSGYTF
DNA: TGCGCCAGCAGCTTTATTCAGGGGGATAGTGGCTACACCTTC

J: TRBJ1-1
V: TRBV5-1
size: -
D: TRBD1
CDR3: CASSPGQGGTEAFF
DNA: TGCGCCAGCAGCCCTGGACAGGGAGGAACTGAAGCTTTCTTT

J: TRBJ2-3
V: TRBV9
size: -
D: TRBD2
CDR3: CASSVAGVAGSTSTDTQYF
DNA: TGTGCCAGCAGCGTAGCGGGAGTAGCGGGCTCTACTAGCACAGATACGCAGTATTTT

J: TRBJ1-4
V: TRBV5-1
size: -
D: -
CDR3: CASSLGSTNEKLFF
DNA: TGCGCCAGCAGCTTGGGCAGTACTAATGAAAAACTGTTTTTT

J: TRBJ1-2
V: TRBV29-1
size: -
D: TRBD1
CDR3: CSASGQGNYGYTF
DNA: TGCAGCGCTTCCGGACAGGGGAACTATGGCTACACCTTC

J: TRBJ2-3
V: TRBV7-9
size: -
D: TRBD2
CDR3: CASSFSRTSRNTDTQYF
DNA: TGTGCCAGCAGCTTCTCCCGGACTAGCCGCAACACAGATACGCAGTATTTT

J: TRBJ2-5
V: TRBV18
size: once
D: -
CDR3: CASTIASFSETQYF
DNA: TGTGCCAGCACGATCGCGAGTTTTTCGGAGACCCAGTACTTC

J: TRBJ1-2
V: TRBV19
size: -
D: -
CDR3: CASKRGGSSYGYTF
DNA: TGTGCCAGTAAGAGAGGAGGTTCGAGCTATGGCTACACCTTC